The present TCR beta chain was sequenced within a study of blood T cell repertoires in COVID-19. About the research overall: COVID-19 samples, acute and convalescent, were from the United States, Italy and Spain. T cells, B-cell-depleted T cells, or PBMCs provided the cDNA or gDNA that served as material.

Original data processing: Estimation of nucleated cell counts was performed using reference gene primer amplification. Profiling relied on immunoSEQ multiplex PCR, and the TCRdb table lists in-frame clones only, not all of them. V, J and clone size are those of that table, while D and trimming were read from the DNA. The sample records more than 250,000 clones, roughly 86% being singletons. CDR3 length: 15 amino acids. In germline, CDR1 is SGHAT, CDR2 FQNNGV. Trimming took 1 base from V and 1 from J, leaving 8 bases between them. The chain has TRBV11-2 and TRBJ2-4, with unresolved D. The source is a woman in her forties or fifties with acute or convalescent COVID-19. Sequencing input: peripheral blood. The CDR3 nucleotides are TGTGCCAGCAGCTTAGGGGCAGAGGCCAAAAACATTCAGTACTTC. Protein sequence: CASSLGAEAKNIQYF. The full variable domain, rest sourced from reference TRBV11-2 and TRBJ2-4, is EAGVAQSPRYKIIEKRQSVAFWCNPISGHATLYWYQQILGQGPKLLIQFQNNGVVDDSQLPKDRFSAERLKGVDSTLKIQPAKLEDSAVYLCASSLGAEAKNIQYFGAGTRLSVL.